This note documents a single T cell receptor (beta chain) sequence. This clonotype has more than one count but fewer than ten. Its antigen specificity is not known. No much larger clonotype is one base removed from it; base qualities were not supplied. This sample was included in a study of T-cell memory formation after mild COVID-19 (dated by TCRdb to the early 2020s). About the full investigation: Most TCR sequence clusters were specific to one of the two donors. Longitudinal TCRalpha and TCRbeta repertoire sequencing tracked T-cell clones expanding and contracting after mild COVID-19 in two donors. The cohort was made up of two young adult volunteers, one female and one male, who were previously healthy. Results and caveats for the whole study, not just this receptor: Balanced CD4/CD8 phenotypes were observed for clones contracting from day 15 to 85, whereas a bias towards CD4+ was observed for a second wave of clones expanding from day 15 to 37. Some responding clones were detected in pre-infection memory, which suggested that pre-existing cross-reactive memory T cells had joined the SARS-CoV-2 response. Only two mild cases were covered in the study, and larger cohorts including severe cases with pre-infection samples were considered necessary. Contracting CD4+ clones were found mainly in CM and EM memory subsets, while CD8+ clones were enriched in EMRA. Whether the second-wave clones peaking on day 37 were SARS-CoV-2 specific was not confirmed.

The listed sequencing device is Illumina NovaSeq 6000. TCRalpha and TCRbeta cDNA libraries were built by 5'RACE with constant-segment primers, adding sample barcodes and unique molecular identifiers. RNA was extracted from every sample with Trizol reagent. The libraries were amplified in two PCR steps, and the second step added a second sample barcode and Illumina TruSeq adapters. Sequencing of libraries was performed on an Illumina NovaSeq with 2 x 150 bp paired-end reads. The paper's processing steps were these. With migec v1.2.7, reads were demultiplexed and then collapsed into UMI-guided consensus sequences. With mixcr v2.1.11, UMI consensuses were aligned to TRA and TRB V and J templates and assembled into clonotypes. Clonotypes were classified as expanded or contracted when called significant by both edgeR and NoisET, with noise models trained on biological replicates. For edgeR calls, a false discovery rate-adjusted p below 0.01 and a log2 fold-change threshold of 1 were applied. As an exploratory analysis of dynamics, max-normalized trajectories of the 1000 most abundant clonotypes were examined by PCA with hierarchical clustering. Separately sequenced CD4+ and CD8+ repertoires were used to assign the CD4 or CD8 phenotype of responding clones. TCRdb trimmed public reads at Q25 via fastp, called clones via MiXCR and kept in-frame beta chains. Every distinct CDR3 protein forms one entry, paired with its most common genes and DNA. Clone size and V and J calls follow TCRdb, not the original study. A total of tens of thousands of distinct CDR3 sequences appear in this sample, roughly an eighth of them only once. Around 23% of the sample is taken by the ten largest.

Ficoll-Paque density gradient centrifugation was used to isolate PBMCs. This receptor was identified in a man younger than 30 who had mild COVID-19 (a few samples of this study predate the infection). The sample titles of this study are shuffled in the database, so cell type and time point are left out; the donor was told from shared clones. The source material was PBMCs or a T cell subset sorted from them (not recorded which).

In nucleotide form, the sequence is TGCAGCGTTGAAGCCTTCCGGGACAGTATAATGAACACTGAAGCTTTCTTT. It translates to CSVEAFRDSIMNTEAFF. The chain is encoded by TRBV29-1 joined to TRBJ1-1; 7 central bases correspond to TRBD1. CDR1 and CDR2 are read off the germline V gene as SQVTM and ANQGSEA. The CDR3 holds 17 amino acids from the cysteine to the phenylalanine. CDR3 DNA is the only sequence kept; it has 51 bases, read in frame from the first base. Trimming accounts for 1 base at V and 0 bases at J, while the number of junction bases matched to no gene is 11.